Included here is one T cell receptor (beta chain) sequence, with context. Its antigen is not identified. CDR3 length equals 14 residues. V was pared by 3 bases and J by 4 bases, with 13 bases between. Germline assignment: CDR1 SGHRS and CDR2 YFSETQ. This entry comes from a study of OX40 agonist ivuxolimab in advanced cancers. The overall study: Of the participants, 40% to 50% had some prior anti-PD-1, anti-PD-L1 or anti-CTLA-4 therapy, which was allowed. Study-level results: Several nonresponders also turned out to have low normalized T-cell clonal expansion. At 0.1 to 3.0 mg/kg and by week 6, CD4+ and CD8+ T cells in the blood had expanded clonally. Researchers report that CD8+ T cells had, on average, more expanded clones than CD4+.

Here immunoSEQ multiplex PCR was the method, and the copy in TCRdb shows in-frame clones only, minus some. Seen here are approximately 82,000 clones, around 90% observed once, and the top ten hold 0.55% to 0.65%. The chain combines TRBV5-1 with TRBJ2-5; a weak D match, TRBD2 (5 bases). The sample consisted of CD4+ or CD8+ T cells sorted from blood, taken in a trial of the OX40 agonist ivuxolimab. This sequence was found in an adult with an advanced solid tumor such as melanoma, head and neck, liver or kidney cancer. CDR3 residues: CASSSRDLRETQYF. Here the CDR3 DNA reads TGCGCCAGCAGCTCTCGGGATCTTCGAGAGACCCAGTACTTC. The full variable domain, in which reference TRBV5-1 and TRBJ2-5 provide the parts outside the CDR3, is KAGVTQTPRYLIKTRGQQVTLSCSPISGHRSVSWYQQTPGQGLQFLFEYFSETQRNKGNFPGRFSGRQFSNSRSEMNVSTLELGDSALYLCASSSRDLRETQYFGPGTRLLVL.